Shown below are 9 T cell receptor beta chains from a single sample sequenced in a study of regulatory T cells in long-lasting Graves disease. Time point here: newly diagnosed GD, antithyroid drugs for less than 3 months. There was RNA extracted from PBMCs, and the TCR library was made from it. The authors built TCR beta libraries using iRepertoire HTBI primers and Arm-PCR of CDR3 regions. TCRdb recomputed calls from the multiplex PCR reads with MiXCR, one row per CDR3 protein. In the table there are roughly 420,000 distinct CDR3 sequences, 16% of which are singletons. These data also formed part of another study, on T cells in Graves' hyperthyroidism and ophthalmopathy.

The sample was peripheral blood mononuclear cells (PBMCs), taken at new diagnosis, from a patient treated with antithyroid drugs. These receptors originate from a woman aged 18-29 years with Graves disease.

This clonotype was observed a handful of times. This rearrangement joins TRBV7-9 to TRBJ1-4; D is unclear. Germline-derived CDR1 and CDR2 are SEHNR and FQNEAQ (reference sequence). The CDR3 length is 12 residues. V lost 3 bases and J lost 6, with 5 bases in between. CDR3 loop: CASSFDYEKLFF. CDR3 in DNA: TGTGCCAGCAGCTTTGATTATGAAAAACTGTTTTTT. Combining the CDR3 with reference TRBV7-9 and TRBJ1-4 gives the whole variable domain DTGVSQNPRHKITKRGQNVTFRCDPISEHNRLYWYRQTLGQGPEFLTYFQNEAQLEKSRLLSDRFSAERPKGSFSTLEIQRTEQGDSAMYLCASSFDYEKLFFGSGTQLSVL.

This clonotype occurred a few times. V is TRBV5-1 and J is TRBJ2-3, with 7 bases matching TRBD2. CDR3 length equals 15 residues. CDR1 is SGHRS and CDR2 is YFSETQ in the germline V gene. The V and J ends lost 0 bases and 5 bases, in that order; junction bases with no gene match: 6. CDR3 sequence reads: CASSLASGKGDTQYF. As DNA, the CDR3 is TGCGCCAGCAGCTTGGCCAGCGGGAAAGGAGATACGCAGTATTTT.

This clonotype was counted ten times or more. The CDR3 protein is CASSETGSGETQYF. The DNA of the CDR3 is TGTGCCAGCAGCGAGACAGGTTCGGGGGAGACCCAGTACTTC. The chain carries TRBV28 and TRBJ2-5; tentatively, D is TRBD1 (6 bases). Per the germline V gene, CDR1 is MDHEN and CDR2 is SYDVKM. The CDR3 is 14 residues long. With 6 bases removed from V and 5 bases from J, the gap between germline ends came to 16 bases.

This clonotype turned up a few times. V and J are TRBV24-1 and TRBJ2-1; D remains unclear. The CDR3 loop spans 15 amino acids. Trimming left V 10 bases short and J 0 bases short, with 15 bases between. Germline lookup yields CDR1 KGHDR and CDR2 SFDVKD. CDR3 sequence: CATSTETDSYNEQFF. The CDR3, as DNA: TGTGCCACAAGCACCGAGACGGACTCCTACAATGAGCAGTTCTTC.

Ten or more counts support this clonotype. The chain combines TRBV20-1 with TRBJ2-4; D is perhaps TRBD2 (6 bases). The CDR3 is made up of 14 amino acids. CDR1 DFQATT and CDR2 SNEGSKA come from the germline V gene (reference sequence). Trimming took 6 bases from V and 7 from J, leaving 19 bases between them. The chain's CDR3 is CSAEKEGQWNIQYF. CDR3 bases: TGCAGTGCAGAGAAGGAGGGGCAATGGAACATTCAGTACTTC.

The chain uses TRBV25-1 and TRBJ2-7; TRBD1 might be the D (6 bases). This CDR3 has 15 residues. Trimming took off 3 bases at V and 3 bases at J, with 15 bases between the two ends. Germline CDR1 MGHDK, CDR2 SYGVNS. The CDR3 loop reads CASSDTGQFVYEQYF. CDR3 in DNA: TGTGCCAGCAGTGACACCGGACAGTTTGTCTACGAGCAGTACTTC.

The chain recombines TRBV5-4 with TRBJ2-7; 9 nucleotides agree with TRBD2. The CDR3 has 16 amino acids. CDR1 is SGHNT, CDR2 YYREEE, per germline (reference sequence). J lost 3 bases, V lost 0 bases, and 7 bases had no gene match. This CDR3 reads CASSLGAGGTLYEQYF. The CDR3, as DNA: TGTGCCAGCAGCTTGGGGGCGGGAGGGACTCTCTACGAGCAGTACTTC.

This clonotype was seen only a few times. The chain employs TRBV7-3 and TRBJ1-5; D call uncertain. CDR3 length: 13 amino acids. V lost 5 bases, J lost 4 bases, and 9 bases lay in between. The germline gives CDR1 SGHTA, CDR2 FQGTGA. CDR3 residues: CASSEDVNQPQHF. The DNA of the CDR3 is TGTGCCAGCAGCGAAGACGTAAATCAGCCCCAGCATTTT.

The J gene is TRBJ1-5, the V gene TRBV10-2; D is uncertain. CDR1 and CDR2 from the germline V gene are WSHSY and SAAADI. CDR3 size: 15 residues. Trimming pared 6 bases from V and 7 bases from J, leaving 19 bases between. The chain's CDR3 is CASRGSGDVQQPQHF. The CDR3 DNA follows: TGCGCCAGCAGAGGTTCTGGGGATGTGCAGCAGCCCCAGCATTTT.